Following are 6 T cell receptor beta chains from one sample sequenced in a study of T cell repertoires in cytomegalovirus infection. MiXCR, run by TCRdb on the reads, gives a single entry per CDR3 protein. This sample has approximately 490,000 distinct CDR3 sequences, with 10% to 12% found just once. The sequenced sample consisted of PBMCs. The receptors shown here come from a human donor in good health (CMV status not recorded). Some clones in this sample may be carry-over from other donors' samples.

J is TRBJ1-6 and V is TRBV13; the D gene is possibly TRBD1 (5 bases). Trimming pared 7 bases from V and 6 bases from J, leaving 7 bases between. The length of the CDR3 is 12 residues. Germline V lookup: CDR1 PRHDT, CDR2 FYEKMQ (reference sequence). The CDR3 region has the DNA TGTGCCAGCAAAAGGGGTAATTCACCCCTCCACTTT. As protein: CASKRGNSPLHF. Complete variable domain (other parts from reference TRBV13 and TRBJ1-6): AAGVIQSPRHLIKEKRETATLKCYPIPRHDTVYWYQQGPGQDPQFLISFYEKMQSDKGSIPDRFSAQQFSDYHSELNMSSLELGDSALYFCASKRGNSPLHFGNGTRLTVT.

This clonotype showed up many times. This chain connects TRBV24-1 to TRBJ1-1, with D perhaps matching TRBD1 (6 bases). The germline gives CDR1 KGHDR, CDR2 SFDVKD. The CDR3 runs to 17 residues. Trimming removed 0 bases from V and 1 base from J, with 14 bases in between. The CDR3 DNA reads TGTGCCACCAGTGATTTGATTCGGCGGACAGCGAACACTGAAGCTTTCTTT. It translates to CATSDLIRRTANTEAFF.

This clonotype was seen at least ten times. The V call is TRBV5-4, the J call TRBJ2-5, with TRBD1 matching 9 bases. The germline CDR1 and CDR2 sequences are SGHNT and YYREEE (reference sequence). The CDR3 is 16 amino acids. Trimming removed 4 bases from V and 2 bases from J; junction bases left unmatched: 9. Written as DNA, the CDR3 is TGTGCCAGCAGCCGAGACAGGGGGGGCCGGCAAGAGACCCAGTACTTC. Translated, it gives CASSRDRGGRQETQYF.

Concerning this clonotype: Given a much more abundant clone one base away, this may be a read error. The chain recombines TRBV6-6 with TRBJ2-5; TRBD1 or TRBD2 may be the D gene (5 bases each). Germline V gives CDR1 MNHNY, CDR2 SVGAGI (reference sequence). The CDR3 covers 16 residues. The V gene lost 6 bases and the J gene lost 5 bases, with 22 bases spanning the gap. Here the CDR3 DNA reads TGTGCCAGCAGGGAGGACACGGGCTTCCCGGGCGAGACCCAGTACTTC. The encoded protein is CASREDTGFPGETQYF.

This clonotype occurred a few times. This rearrangement joins TRBV30 to TRBJ2-5; 10 positions agree with TRBD1. J lost 2 bases, V lost 2 bases, and 5 bases had no gene match. Germline V lookup: CDR1 GTSNPN, CDR2 SVGIG (reference sequence). The CDR3 extends over 15 amino acids. CDR3 loop: CAWSFGGQGQETQYF. CDR3 coding DNA: TGTGCCTGGAGTTTTGGGGGACAGGGGCAAGAGACCCAGTACTTC.

The chain combines TRBV2 with TRBJ1-5; D perhaps matches TRBD1 (6 bases). This CDR3 is built from 13 residues. Trimming took 7 bases from V and 3 from J, leaving 10 bases between them. Germline CDR1 reads SNHLY; CDR2 reads FYNNEI. The CDR3 sequence: CASTRGPNQPQHF. CDR3 sequence (DNA): TGTGCCAGCACTCGGGGGCCCAATCAGCCCCAGCATTTT.